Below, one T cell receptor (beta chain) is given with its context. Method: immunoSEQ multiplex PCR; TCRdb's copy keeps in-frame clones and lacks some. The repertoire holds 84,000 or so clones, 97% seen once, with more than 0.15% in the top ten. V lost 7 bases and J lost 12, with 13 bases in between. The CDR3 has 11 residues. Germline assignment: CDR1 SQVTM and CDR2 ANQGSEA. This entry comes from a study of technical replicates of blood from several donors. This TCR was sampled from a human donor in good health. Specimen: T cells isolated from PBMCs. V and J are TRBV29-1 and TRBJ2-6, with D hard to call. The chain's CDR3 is CSASLDAVLTF. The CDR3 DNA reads TGCAGCGCTTCACTCGATGCCGTCCTGACTTTC.